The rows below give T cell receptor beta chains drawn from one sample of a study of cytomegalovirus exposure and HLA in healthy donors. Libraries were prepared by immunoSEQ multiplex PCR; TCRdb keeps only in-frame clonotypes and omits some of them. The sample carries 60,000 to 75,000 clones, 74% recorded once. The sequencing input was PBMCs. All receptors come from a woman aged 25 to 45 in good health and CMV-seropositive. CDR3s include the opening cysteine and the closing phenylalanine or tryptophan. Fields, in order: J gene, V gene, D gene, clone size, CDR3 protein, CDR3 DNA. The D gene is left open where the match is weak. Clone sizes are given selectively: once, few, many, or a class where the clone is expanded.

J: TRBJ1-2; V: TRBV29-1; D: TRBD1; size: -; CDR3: CSARQGNYGYTF; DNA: TGCAGCGCTAGACAGGGTAACTATGGCTACACCTTC
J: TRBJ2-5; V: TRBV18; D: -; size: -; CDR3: CASSPRRQQETQYF; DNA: TGTGCCAGCTCACCGAGGAGGCAGCAAGAGACCCAGTACTTC
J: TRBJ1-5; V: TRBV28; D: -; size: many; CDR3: CASRGGVSNQPQHF; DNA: TGTGCCAGCAGGGGGGGGGTTAGCAATCAGCCCCAGCATTTT
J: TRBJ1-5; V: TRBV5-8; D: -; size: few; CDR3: CASSDWGETNQPQHF; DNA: TGTGCCAGCAGCGACTGGGGAGAGACTAATCAGCCCCAGCATTTT
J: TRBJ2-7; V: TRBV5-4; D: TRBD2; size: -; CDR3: CASSLAGTSGKGEQYF; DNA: TGTGCCAGCAGCTTGGCCGGGACTAGCGGGAAGGGCGAGCAGTACTTC
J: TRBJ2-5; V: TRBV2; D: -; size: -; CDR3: CASSEMQGGETQYF; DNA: TGTGCCAGCAGTGAAATGCAGGGTGGCGAGACCCAGTACTTC
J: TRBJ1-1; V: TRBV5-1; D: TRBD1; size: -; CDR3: CASSLNLGQRPNEAFF; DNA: TGCGCCAGCAGCTTGAATTTGGGACAGAGGCCAAATGAAGCTTTCTTT
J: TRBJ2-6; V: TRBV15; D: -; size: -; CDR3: CATSWSGANVLTF; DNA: TGTGCCACCAGCTGGAGTGGGGCCAACGTCCTGACTTTC
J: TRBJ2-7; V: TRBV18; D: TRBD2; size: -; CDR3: CASSPRLADYEQYF; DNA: TGTGCCAGCTCACCAAGGCTAGCGGACTACGAGCAGTACTTC
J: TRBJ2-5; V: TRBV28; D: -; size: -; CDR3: CASSPGGQETQYF; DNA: TGTGCCAGCAGTCCCGGGGGCCAAGAGACCCAGTACTTC
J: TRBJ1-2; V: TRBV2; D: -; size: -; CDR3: CATRGGGHYGYTF; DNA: TGTGCCACCCGAGGGGGAGGGCACTATGGCTACACCTTC
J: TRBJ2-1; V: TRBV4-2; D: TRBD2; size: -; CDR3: CASSQAAGLAVYNEQFF; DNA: TGTGCCAGCAGCCAGGCGGCGGGACTAGCGGTCTACAATGAGCAGTTCTTC
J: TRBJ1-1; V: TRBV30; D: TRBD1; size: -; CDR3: CAWGTEGRAFF; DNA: TGTGCCTGGGGGACAGAGGGCAGGGCTTTCTTT
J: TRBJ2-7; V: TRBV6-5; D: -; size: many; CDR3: CASSYSTSSYEQYF; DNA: TGTGCCAGCAGTTACTCCACTAGCTCCTACGAGCAGTACTTC
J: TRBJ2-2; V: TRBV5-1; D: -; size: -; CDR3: CASKSGPNTGELFF; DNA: TGCGCCAGCAAGTCGGGTCCGAACACCGGGGAGCTGTTTTTT
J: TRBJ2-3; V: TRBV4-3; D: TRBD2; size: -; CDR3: CASSQITGGGPTDTQYF; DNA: TGCGCCAGCAGCCAAATCACCGGGGGGGGTCCCACAGATACGCAGTATTTT
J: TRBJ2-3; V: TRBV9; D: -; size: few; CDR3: CASSKTGQREDTQYF; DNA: TGTGCCAGCAGCAAGACTGGACAGCGGGAAGATACGCAGTATTTT
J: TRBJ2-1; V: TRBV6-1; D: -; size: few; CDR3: CASSGQLYNEQFF; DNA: TGTGCCAGCAGTGGACAGCTGTACAATGAGCAGTTCTTC
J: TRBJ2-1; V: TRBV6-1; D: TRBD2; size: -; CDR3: CASRGLAGGRNEQFF; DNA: TGTGCCAGCAGGGGACTAGCGGGAGGGCGAAATGAGCAGTTCTTC
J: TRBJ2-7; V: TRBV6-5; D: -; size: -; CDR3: CASSYGLPGYEQYF; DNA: TGTGCCAGCAGTTACGGCCTCCCTGGCTACGAGCAGTACTTC
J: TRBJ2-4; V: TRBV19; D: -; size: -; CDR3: CASSTTSSRNIQYF; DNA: TGTGCCAGTAGTACTACTAGCTCTCGGAACATTCAGTACTTC
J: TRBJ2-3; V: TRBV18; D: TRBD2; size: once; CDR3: CASSQQLAGGADTQYF; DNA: TGTGCCAGCTCACAGCAACTAGCGGGAGGAGCAGATACGCAGTATTTT
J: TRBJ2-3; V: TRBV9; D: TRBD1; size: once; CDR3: CASTDGQGALDTQYF; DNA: TGTGCCAGCACGGACGGACAGGGGGCCTTAGATACGCAGTATTTT
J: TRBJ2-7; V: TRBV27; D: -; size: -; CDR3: CASSTDRMLSYEQYF; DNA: TGTGCCAGCAGCACCGACAGGATGTTATCCTACGAGCAGTACTTC
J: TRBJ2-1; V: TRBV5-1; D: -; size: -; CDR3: CASSLGEVGLFF; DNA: TGCGCCAGCAGCTTGGGCGAGGTTGGCCTGTTCTTC
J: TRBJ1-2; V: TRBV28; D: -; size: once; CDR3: CASSLQAGLFYGYTF; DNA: TGTGCCAGCAGTTTACAGGCAGGCCTTTTCTATGGCTACACCTTC
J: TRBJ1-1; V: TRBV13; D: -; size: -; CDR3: CASSPARGGKTEAFF; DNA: TGTGCCAGCAGCCCGGCCCGGGGAGGGAAGACTGAAGCTTTCTTT
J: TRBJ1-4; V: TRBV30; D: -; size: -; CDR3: CAWSVLGTPVGKLFF; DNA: TGTGCCTGGAGTGTACTCGGGACACCAGTGGGAAAACTGTTTTTT
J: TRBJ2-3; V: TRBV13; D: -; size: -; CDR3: CASSLPRERWNTDTQYF; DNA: TGTGCCAGCAGCCTCCCACGGGAGAGATGGAACACAGATACGCAGTATTTT
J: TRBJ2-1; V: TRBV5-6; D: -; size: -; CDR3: CASSYGGASYNEQFF; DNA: TGTGCCAGCAGCTACGGAGGGGCCTCCTACAATGAGCAGTTCTTC
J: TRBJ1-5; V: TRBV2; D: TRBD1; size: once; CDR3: CASSSVDRGNQPQHF; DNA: TGTGCCAGCAGTTCCGTCGACAGGGGGAATCAGCCCCAGCATTTT
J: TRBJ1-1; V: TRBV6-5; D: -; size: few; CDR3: CASRMRENTEAFF; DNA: TGTGCCAGCAGAATGAGGGAGAACACTGAAGCTTTCTTT
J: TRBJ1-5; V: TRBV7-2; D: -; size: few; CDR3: CASSLGATGGHNQPQHF; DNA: TGTGCCAGCAGCCTAGGGGCGACTGGGGGCCACAATCAGCCCCAGCATTTT
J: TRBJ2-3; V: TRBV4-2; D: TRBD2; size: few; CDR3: CASSQDSRTSGRENTQYF; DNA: TGTGCCAGCAGCCAAGATTCTAGGACTAGCGGGAGGGAAAATACGCAGTATTTT
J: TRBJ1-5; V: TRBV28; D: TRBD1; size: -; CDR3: CASSLIGQGNQPQHF; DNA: TGTGCCAGCAGTTTAATAGGACAGGGGAATCAGCCCCAGCATTTT
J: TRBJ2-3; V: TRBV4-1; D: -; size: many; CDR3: CASSQDLALTDTQYF; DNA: TGCGCCAGCAGCCAAGACCTAGCCCTCACAGATACGCAGTATTTT
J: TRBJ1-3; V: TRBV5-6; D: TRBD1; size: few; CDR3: CASSLTGGAEGTIYF; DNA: TGTGCCAGCAGCTTGACAGGGGGCGCGGAAGGCACCATATATTTT
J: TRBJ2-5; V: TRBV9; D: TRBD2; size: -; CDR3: CASSVGLAGRETQYF; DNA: TGTGCCAGCAGCGTAGGGCTAGCGGGAAGGGAGACCCAGTACTTC
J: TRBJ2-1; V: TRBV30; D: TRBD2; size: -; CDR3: CAWTGLAGLNEQFF; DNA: TGTGCCTGGACGGGACTAGCGGGCCTCAATGAGCAGTTCTTC
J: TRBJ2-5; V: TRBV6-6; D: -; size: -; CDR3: CASRTAQETQYF; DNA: TGTGCCAGCAGAACAGCTCAAGAGACCCAGTACTTC
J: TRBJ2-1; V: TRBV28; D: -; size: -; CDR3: CASSAPHFDEQFF; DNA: TGTGCCAGCAGTGCCCCCCACTTCGATGAGCAGTTCTTC
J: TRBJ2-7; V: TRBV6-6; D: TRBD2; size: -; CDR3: CASSRTSGLYEQYF; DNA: TGTGCCAGCAGTCGGACTAGCGGACTGTACGAGCAGTACTTC
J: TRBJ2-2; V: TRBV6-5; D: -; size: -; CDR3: CASRPMSLTGELFF; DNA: TGTGCCAGCAGGCCGATGAGTCTGACCGGGGAGCTGTTTTTT
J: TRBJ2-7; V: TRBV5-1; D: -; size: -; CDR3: CASSLGERVPSYEQYF; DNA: TGCGCCAGCAGCTTGGGGGAGCGAGTCCCCTCCTACGAGCAGTACTTC
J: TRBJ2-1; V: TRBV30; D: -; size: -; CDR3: CAWSLSVGEQFF; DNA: TGTGCCTGGAGCCTCTCCGTCGGTGAGCAGTTCTTC
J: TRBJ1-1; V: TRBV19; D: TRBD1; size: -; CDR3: CASSRQGGTEAFF; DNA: TGTGCCAGTAGTCGACAGGGAGGTACTGAAGCTTTCTTT
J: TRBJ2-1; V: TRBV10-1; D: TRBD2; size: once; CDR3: CASSDARTSPYNEQFF; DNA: TGCGCCAGCAGCGACGCCCGGACTAGCCCCTACAATGAGCAGTTCTTC
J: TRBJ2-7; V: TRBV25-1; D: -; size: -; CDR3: CASSEFEDSSYEQYF; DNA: TGTGCCAGCAGTGAATTTGAGGACAGCTCCTACGAGCAGTACTTC
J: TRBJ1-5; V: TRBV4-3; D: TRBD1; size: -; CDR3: CASSPGQGFNQPQHF; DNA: TGCGCCAGCAGCCCGGGACAGGGTTTCAATCAGCCCCAGCATTTT
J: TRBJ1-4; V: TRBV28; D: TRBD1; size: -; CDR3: CASSSHWTGKGKLFF; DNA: TGTGCCAGCAGCTCACATTGGACAGGGAAGGGCAAACTGTTTTTT
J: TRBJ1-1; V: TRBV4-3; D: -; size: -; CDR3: CASSQDMRDGTEAFF; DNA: TGCGCCAGCAGCCAAGATATGAGGGATGGAACTGAAGCTTTCTTT
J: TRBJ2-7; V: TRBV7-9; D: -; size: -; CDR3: CASSSTPGALYF; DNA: TGTGCCAGCAGTAGTACCCCAGGGGCTTTGTACTTC
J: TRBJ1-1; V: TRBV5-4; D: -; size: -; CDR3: CASSLGVEAFF; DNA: TGTGCCAGCAGCTTGGGAGTTGAAGCTTTCTTT
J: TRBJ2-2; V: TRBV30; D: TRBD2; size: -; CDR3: CAWSPVRTSGRVAGELFF; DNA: TGTGCCTGGAGTCCTGTTAGGACTAGCGGGAGGGTCGCCGGGGAGCTGTTTTTT
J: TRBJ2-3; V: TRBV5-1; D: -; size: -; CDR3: CASSLAHTDTQYF; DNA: TGCGCCAGCAGCTTAGCGCACACAGATACGCAGTATTTT